The 12 T cell receptor beta chains given below trace back to one sample, sequenced in a study of identical twins. TCRdb re-called the 5' RACE reads with MiXCR, one entry per CDR3 protein. The table records 250,000 to 350,000 distinct CDR3 sequences, roughly 8.6% of them present only once. A further study also used this sample, focusing on yellow fever vaccine responses in identical twins.

Sequenced sample: CD8+ T cells sorted from blood. All receptors come from a woman aged 18-35 years in good health.

V and J are TRBV7-8 and TRBJ2-1; 12 nucleotides agree with TRBD2. The V gene's germline CDR1 is SGHVS and CDR2 FQNEAQ. Germline trimming cut 3 bases from V and 0 bases from J; bases unmatched to any gene: 3. This CDR3 comprises 17 residues. CDR3: CASSFLAGGGSYNEQFF. CDR3 bases: TGTGCCAGCAGCTTTCTAGCGGGAGGGGGCTCCTACAATGAGCAGTTCTTC.

V usage is TRBV6-1 and J usage is TRBJ2-5; possibly TRBD2 for D (6 bases). V was cut by 6 bases and J by 1 base, with 15 bases left in between. The CDR3 has 15 amino acids. Germline CDR1 reads MNHNS; CDR2 reads SASEGT. In nucleotides, the CDR3 is TGTGCCAGCAGCCCTACCGCGGGGTCCCAAGAGACCCAGTACTTC. Protein product: CASSPTAGSQETQYF.

The gene calls are TRBV5-3 and TRBJ2-1, with D perhaps matching TRBD1 (5 bases). TRBV5-3 is placed among ORFs of uncertain function. There are 13 residues in the CDR3. V was trimmed by 8 bases and J by 7 bases, leaving 16 bases between them. The CDR3: CARSLGLWNEQFF. In DNA form, the CDR3 reads TGTGCCAGGAGCCTGGGGCTTTGGAATGAGCAGTTCTTC.

Written as DNA, the CDR3 is TGCAGCGCCGGGACTTCGAGCTCCTACGAGCAGTACTTC. Its translation: CSAGTSSSYEQYF. The V call is TRBV29-1, the J call TRBJ2-7; D may be TRBD2 (6 bases). CDR1 is SQVTM, CDR2 ANQGSEA, per germline. V lost 7 bases and J lost 0, with 13 bases in between. The CDR3 loop spans 13 amino acids.

This chain links TRBV5-1 with TRBJ2-7; unclear D gene. The V gene lost 1 base and the J gene lost 5 bases, with 10 bases spanning the gap. Per the germline V gene, CDR1 is SGHRS and CDR2 is YFSETQ. The CDR3 extends over 13 amino acids. Here the CDR3 reads CASSLRQEDEQYF. CDR3 coding DNA: TGCGCCAGCAGCTTGCGCCAGGAAGACGAGCAGTACTTC.

This clonotype was seen repeatedly, ten times or more. The chain joins TRBV7-3 to TRBJ2-3; maybe TRBD1 (5 bases). The CDR3 totals 13 residues. Trimming cost V 1 base and J 5 bases, with 7 bases left between them. Germline CDR1 SGHTA, CDR2 FQGTGA. CDR3 sequence: CASSLIREDTQYF. In DNA form, the CDR3 reads TGTGCCAGCAGCTTAATCAGGGAAGATACGCAGTATTTT.

The chain joins TRBV4-1 to TRBJ2-7, with 11 bases lining up with TRBD1. Trimming cost V 4 bases and J 3 bases; bases outside gene matches: 5. Germline V gene data show CDR1 as MGHRA and CDR2 as YSYEKL. This CDR3 spans 15 amino acids. Here the CDR3 reads CASSPGQGDLYEQYF. The CDR3 DNA reads as TGCGCCAGCAGCCCGGGACAGGGGGACCTCTACGAGCAGTACTTC.

This clonotype was seen many times. The rearrangement joins TRBV7-9 to TRBJ2-5, with TRBD1 matching 8 bases. This CDR3 region has 15 residues. Trimming at V came to 4 bases and at J to 3 bases, leaving 7 bases not matched to a gene. Germline V gene sequence: CDR1 SEHNR, CDR2 FQNEAQ (reference sequence). This CDR3 reads CASSWTGTGEETQYF. CDR3 DNA: TGTGCCAGCAGCTGGACCGGGACAGGAGAAGAGACCCAGTACTTC.

The CDR3 region is CASSQSVEVYEQYF. The CDR3 region has the DNA TGTGCCAGCAGCCAATCGGTAGAGGTCTACGAGCAGTACTTC. The chain recombines TRBV4-2 with TRBJ2-7; D is undetermined. Trimming left V 2 bases short and J 3 bases short, with 11 bases between. The germline CDR1 and CDR2 sequences are LGHNA and YNFKEQ. This CDR3 is built from 14 residues.

This clonotype was seen a few times. The chain links TRBV27 to TRBJ1-5; D is perhaps TRBD1 (6 bases). V gave up 8 bases and J gave up 2 bases, with 16 bases separating them. The length of the CDR3 is 15 residues. Germline V gene sequence: CDR1 MNHEY, CDR2 SMNVEV (reference sequence). The CDR3 reads CASGLTGTRNQPQHF. Here the CDR3 DNA reads TGTGCCAGCGGACTCACCGGGACACGCAATCAGCCCCAGCATTTT.

This clonotype was recorded a few times. V and J are TRBV3-1 and TRBJ2-7, with 8 bases matching TRBD2. After removal of 2 bases from V and 5 bases from J, the junction contained 8 bases not matched to a gene. This CDR3 is 15 amino acids long. Per germline, CDR1 LGHDT and CDR2 YNNKEL (reference sequence). The DNA of the CDR3 is TGTGCCAGCAGCCAATCAAGCGGGAGTGGCGACGAGCAGTACTTC. Amino acid sequence: CASSQSSGSGDEQYF.

This clonotype was seen ten or more times. This chain connects TRBV7-9 to TRBJ2-3; a weak D match, TRBD1 (6 bases). The V gene lost 4 bases and the J gene lost 5 bases, with 19 bases spanning the gap. CDR3 length: 16 amino acids. Germline V gives CDR1 SEHNR, CDR2 FQNEAQ (reference sequence). The CDR3 nucleotides are TGTGCCAGCAGCTCCCCCGGGACATGGGTGGTAGATACGCAGTATTTT. It yields the protein CASSSPGTWVVDTQYF.